Shown below are 8 T cell receptor beta chains from a single sample sequenced in a study of OX40 agonist ivuxolimab in advanced cancers. Libraries were prepared through the immunoSEQ multiplex PCR assay. Drawn from immuneACCESS, this table holds only the in-frame rearrangements with V and J called that TCRdb kept. Clones are partly lost; checked studies trace under half to an unresolved V gene and leave the rest unexplained. For this sample the table gives 90,000 to 150,000 clones, of which around 87% were detected only once. The top ten clonotypes cover 0.55% of the sample. The specimen was CD4+ or CD8+ T cells sorted from blood, collected in a trial of the OX40 agonist ivuxolimab. The receptors come from an adult with an advanced solid tumor such as melanoma, head and neck, liver or kidney cancer.

This chain connects TRBV5-3 to TRBJ2-1, with D hard to call. TRBV5-3 is flagged as an ORF with uncertain function. Trimming pared 0 bases from V and 7 bases from J, leaving 17 bases between. The CDR3 length is 16 residues. In DNA form, the CDR3 reads TGTGCCAGAAGCTTGGATGGAAGGGCCCAATGGAATGAGCAGTTCTTC. It encodes CARSLDGRAQWNEQFF.

The V and J genes are TRBV7-9 and TRBJ2-2; TRBD1 matches at 8 bases. V gave up 6 bases and J gave up 4 bases; unmatched junction bases: 13. This CDR3 is built from 17 residues. CDR1 is SEHNR and CDR2 is FQNEAQ in the germline V gene (reference sequence). CDR3 DNA sequence: TGTGCCAGCAGTCATAGCCCCAGGGGGCCAGGCACCGGGGAGCTGTTTTTT. Residues: CASSHSPRGPGTGELFF.

The J gene is TRBJ2-1, the V gene TRBV5-1; no definite D call. This CDR3 spans 12 amino acids. Trimming took 4 bases from V and 5 from J, leaving 7 bases between them. Germline V gene lookup returns CDR1 SGHRS and CDR2 YFSETQ. The CDR3 here is CASSLVDNEQFF. CDR3 in DNA: TGCGCCAGCAGCCTAGTTGACAATGAGCAGTTCTTC.

The genes are TRBV19 and TRBJ1-5; 11 positions agree with TRBD1. Germline-derived CDR1 and CDR2 are LNHDA and SQIVND (reference sequence). The CDR3 spans 17 residues. The V segment lost 5 bases and the J segment 5 bases; nucleotides outside the gene matches: 11. DNA of the CDR3: TGTGCCAGTAGTGGCGGGACAGGGGGGTCGAGAGATCAGCCCCAGCATTTT. Protein product: CASSGGTGGSRDQPQHF.

Remarks on this clone: The same CDR3 arises from other DNA sequences in this sample as well. The chain couples TRBV9 to TRBJ2-1; 7 positions agree with TRBD2. J was trimmed by 4 bases and V by 0 bases; bases with no gene match: 4. The CDR3 length is 15 residues. CDR1 and CDR2 from the germline V gene are SGDLS and YYNGEE. The CDR3 DNA reads TGTGCCAGCAGCGTAGGACTAGCTGGATACAATGAGCAGTTCTTC. Translation gives CASSVGLAGYNEQFF.

The gene calls are TRBV6-1 and TRBJ2-5, with TRBD2 identical over 7 bases. The J call may not be correct, given that the DNA end is closer to TRBJ2-7. Germline CDR1 is MNHNS and CDR2 is SASEGT. This CDR3 contains 16 residues. This chain's CDR3 is CASSERAWGGLYEQYF. CDR3 coding DNA: TGTGCCAGCAGTGAGCGGGCATGGGGGGGACTCTACGAGCAGTACTTC.

The chain recombines TRBV7-2 with TRBJ2-5; D is unclear. The CDR3 totals 12 residues. The germline gives CDR1 SGHTA, CDR2 FQGNSA. Trimming shortened V by 2 bases and J by 5 bases, and 6 bases separated the two germline ends. CDR3 nucleotide sequence: TGTGCCAGCAGCTTAAGTCGTGAGACCCAGTACTTC. Amino acid sequence: CASSLSRETQYF.

CDR3 sequence reads: CASSPRLQGSAAFF. The CDR3 DNA reads TGCGCCAGCAGCCCCCGACTACAGGGGTCAGCAGCTTTCTTT. The V gene is TRBV4-3, the J gene TRBJ1-1; TRBD1 agrees at 7 bases. V lost 4 bases to trimming and J lost 10 bases; unmatched junction nucleotides: 12. This CDR3 has 14 residues. Germline-derived CDR1 and CDR2 are LGHNA and YSLEER.